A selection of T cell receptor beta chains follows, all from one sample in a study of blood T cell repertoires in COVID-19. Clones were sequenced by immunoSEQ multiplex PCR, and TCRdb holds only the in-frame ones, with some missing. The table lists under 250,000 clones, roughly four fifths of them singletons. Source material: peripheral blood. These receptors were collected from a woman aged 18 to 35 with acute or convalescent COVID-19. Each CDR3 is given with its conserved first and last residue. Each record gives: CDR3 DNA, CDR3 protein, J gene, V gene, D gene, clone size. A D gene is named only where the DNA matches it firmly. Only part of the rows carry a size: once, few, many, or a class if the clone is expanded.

DNA: TGTGCCAGCAGCCAGAGGGGGCAGGACAATGAGCAGTTCTTC
CDR3: CASSQRGQDNEQFF
J: TRBJ2-1
V: TRBV3-1/TRBV3-2
D: TRBD1
size: .

DNA: TGTGCCAGCAGTGGGCCAGGGGGGCCCTACGAGCAGTACTTC
CDR3: CASSGPGGPYEQYF
J: TRBJ2-7
V: TRBV2
D: .
size: .

DNA: TGTGCCAGCAGCGCAGGACAGGCTTATGGCTACACCTTC
CDR3: CASSAGQAYGYTF
J: TRBJ1-2
V: TRBV7-6
D: TRBD1
size: .

DNA: TGTGCCAGCTCAGCCTTTACTAGCGGGGCCTCCGAGCAGTACTTC
CDR3: CASSAFTSGASEQYF
J: TRBJ2-7
V: TRBV18
D: TRBD2
size: .

DNA: TGTGCCAGCTCCGAAATTTCACTCTATGTCATTGAGGTGATGAACACTGAAGCTTTCTTT
CDR3: CASSEISLYVIEVMNTEAFF
J: TRBJ1-1
V: TRBV18
D: .
size: .

DNA: TGTGCCACCAGCACCGGGGGAGGAGCAAAAAACATTCAGTACTTC
CDR3: CATSTGGGAKNIQYF
J: TRBJ2-4
V: TRBV15
D: .
size: .

DNA: TGCGCCAGCAGCCAAATACAGGGGGTCGGCTATGGCTACACCTTC
CDR3: CASSQIQGVGYGYTF
J: TRBJ1-2
V: TRBV4-3
D: TRBD1
size: .

DNA: TGTGCCAGCCAATATACCGGGGGAGACACAGATACGCAGTATTTT
CDR3: CASQYTGGDTDTQYF
J: TRBJ2-3
V: TRBV6-5
D: .
size: .

DNA: TGTGCCAGCAGCTTGGATCCAGGGACTCCTTGGGCTTTCTTT
CDR3: CASSLDPGTPWAFF
J: TRBJ1-1
V: TRBV5-5
D: .
size: once

DNA: TGTGCCAGCACACACAGGGGGCTCTCCTACGAGCAGTACTTC
CDR3: CASTHRGLSYEQYF
J: TRBJ2-7
V: TRBV11-2
D: TRBD1
size: .

DNA: TGTGCCAGCTCACCTGGGACAGTCTACAATGAGCAGTTCTTC
CDR3: CASSPGTVYNEQFF
J: TRBJ2-1
V: TRBV18
D: TRBD1
size: .

DNA: TGTGCCAGCAGTTACAGAGCGGGAGGCCCCTACGAGCAGTACTTC
CDR3: CASSYRAGGPYEQYF
J: TRBJ2-7
V: TRBV6-2/TRBV6-3
D: TRBD2
size: once

DNA: TGCAGTGCTAGTGGACTAGCGGGAGGGAAAATCTCCTACAATGAGCAGTTCTTC
CDR3: CSASGLAGGKISYNEQFF
J: TRBJ2-1
V: TRBV20-1
D: TRBD2
size: .

DNA: TGTGCCAGCAGTTATATGAGGGCGGGAAACACCATATATTTT
CDR3: CASSYMRAGNTIYF
J: TRBJ1-3
V: TRBV6-5
D: .
size: .

DNA: TGTGCCAGCAGCCTGTCTGGCCCCGGGGAGCTGTTTTTT
CDR3: CASSLSGPGELFF
J: TRBJ2-2
V: TRBV28
D: .
size: .

DNA: TGTGCCAGCAGCCCGGGACTGGACTACAATGAGCAGTTCTTC
CDR3: CASSPGLDYNEQFF
J: TRBJ2-1
V: TRBV11-1
D: .
size: .

DNA: TGTGCCAGCAGTCTAACAGGAGCAACTAATGAAAAACTGTTTTTT
CDR3: CASSLTGATNEKLFF
J: TRBJ1-4
V: TRBV6-5
D: .
size: few

DNA: TGTGCCAGCAGTTTCGGGCTAGCGGGTTCCAGCGAGCAGTACTTC
CDR3: CASSFGLAGSSEQYF
J: TRBJ2-7
V: TRBV27
D: TRBD2
size: .

DNA: TGTGCTAGTGGTTTGGGGGAGAGCTCCTATAATTCACCCCTCCACTTT
CDR3: CASGLGESSYNSPLHF
J: TRBJ1-6
V: TRBV12-5
D: .
size: .

DNA: TGCAGCGTTGTAACAGGGGGTAACTATGGCTACACCTTC
CDR3: CSVVTGGNYGYTF
J: TRBJ1-2
V: TRBV29-1
D: TRBD1
size: .

DNA: TGTGCCAGCAGCGCCGGGACAGGCCTACCTGTAGCCAAAAACATTCAGTACTTC
CDR3: CASSAGTGLPVAKNIQYF
J: TRBJ2-4
V: TRBV25-1
D: TRBD1
size: .

DNA: TGTGCCAGCAGCGCCACAGGGGGAAGGACCGGGGAGCTGTTTTTT
CDR3: CASSATGGRTGELFF
J: TRBJ2-2
V: TRBV9
D: TRBD1
size: .

DNA: TGTGCCAGCAGTTTAGCTAGGGGTTTCTACGAGCAGTACTTC
CDR3: CASSLARGFYEQYF
J: TRBJ2-7
V: TRBV27
D: .
size: .

DNA: TGTGCCAGTAGTATTTTTTCCCTGACTAGCGGGAGATCCTACGAGCAGTACTTC
CDR3: CASSIFSLTSGRSYEQYF
J: TRBJ2-7
V: TRBV19
D: TRBD2
size: .

DNA: TGTGCCAGCAGCTTAGGACGGGCCGGAGGGGTCTACGAGCAGTACTTC
CDR3: CASSLGRAGGVYEQYF
J: TRBJ2-7
V: TRBV7-2
D: .
size: .

DNA: TGTGCCAGCAGCCCGGGAAGAGGGGAGGTCGGGGAGCTGTTTTTT
CDR3: CASSPGRGEVGELFF
J: TRBJ2-2
V: TRBV5-4
D: .
size: .

DNA: TGTGCCTGGGGTAAGACAGGGTCCTCCTACGAGCAGTACTTC
CDR3: CAWGKTGSSYEQYF
J: TRBJ2-7
V: TRBV30
D: TRBD1
size: .

DNA: TGTGCCAGCAGGACTACTAGCGGGAGCAAGACCCAGTACTTC
CDR3: CASRTTSGSKTQYF
J: TRBJ2-5
V: TRBV2
D: TRBD2
size: .

DNA: TGTGCCAGCAGTTTATTCCCGCCGTTCGGCAGGGGAGATACTGAAGCTTTCTTT
CDR3: CASSLFPPFGRGDTEAFF
J: TRBJ1-1
V: TRBV28
D: .
size: .

DNA: TGTGCCAGCAGCTTAGGAAACCCAGGAACCTACGAGCAGTACTTC
CDR3: CASSLGNPGTYEQYF
J: TRBJ2-7
V: TRBV7-2
D: .
size: .

DNA: TGTGCCAGCAGCCAAGAAACCCTCCTAGCGTTGGGCACAGATACGCAGTATTTT
CDR3: CASSQETLLALGTDTQYF
J: TRBJ2-3
V: TRBV14
D: .
size: .

DNA: TGTGCCTGGAGAACGGGACAGACCTACGAGCAGTACTTC
CDR3: CAWRTGQTYEQYF
J: TRBJ2-7
V: TRBV30
D: TRBD1
size: many

DNA: TGTGCCACTTCGAGGGACAGCCCGAACACTGAAGCTTTCTTT
CDR3: CATSRDSPNTEAFF
J: TRBJ1-1
V: TRBV10-3
D: TRBD1
size: .

DNA: TGTGCCAGCAGTACCTCGACAGGGAAGTGGGAGACCCAGTACTTC
CDR3: CASSTSTGKWETQYF
J: TRBJ2-5
V: TRBV25-1
D: TRBD1
size: .

DNA: TGTGCCACCAGCCCAGGACAGGGCTATGGCTACACCTTC
CDR3: CATSPGQGYGYTF
J: TRBJ1-2
V: TRBV15
D: TRBD1
size: .

DNA: TGTGCCAGCACCTTGTACACCGGGGAGCTGTTTTTT
CDR3: CASTLYTGELFF
J: TRBJ2-2
V: TRBV28
D: .
size: .

DNA: TGTGCCAGCAGCCCCCGACCGGCGGGCCACTCCTACAATGAGCAGTTCTTC
CDR3: CASSPRPAGHSYNEQFF
J: TRBJ2-1
V: TRBV27
D: .
size: .

DNA: TGTGCCAGCAGCCAAGATCTCGGAGGGGGCGGCACTGAAGCTTTCTTT
CDR3: CASSQDLGGGGTEAFF
J: TRBJ1-1
V: TRBV4-2
D: TRBD1
size: .

DNA: TGTGCCTGGAGGAAGGGGAATACTAATGAAAAACTGTTTTTT
CDR3: CAWRKGNTNEKLFF
J: TRBJ1-4
V: TRBV30
D: .
size: once

DNA: TGTGCCAGCAGCTTCTATAGCGGGACCTACAATGAGCAGTTCTTC
CDR3: CASSFYSGTYNEQFF
J: TRBJ2-1
V: TRBV5-4
D: TRBD2
size: .

DNA: TGTGCCAGCAGCTGGGGACCCACAGGGGTACAAACCGGGGAGCTGTTTTTT
CDR3: CASSWGPTGVQTGELFF
J: TRBJ2-2
V: TRBV7-6
D: TRBD1
size: .

DNA: TGTGCCAGCAGTTTATCCCCTCCAGGGCCCGAGCAGTATTTT
CDR3: CASSLSPPGPEQYF
J: TRBJ2-3
V: TRBV27
D: .
size: once

DNA: TGTGCCAGCAGTGATGATGGCGGGACCACAGATACGCAGTATTTT
CDR3: CASSDDGGTTDTQYF
J: TRBJ2-3
V: TRBV6-4
D: .
size: .

DNA: TGCGCCAGCGGACAGGGTACCTACGAGCAGTACTTC
CDR3: CASGQGTYEQYF
J: TRBJ2-7
V: TRBV10-2
D: TRBD1
size: few

DNA: TGTGCCAGCAGTTTAGTGGGACTAGCGGGAGACGGGATGGAGCTCGAGCAGTACTTC
CDR3: CASSLVGLAGDGMELEQYF
J: TRBJ2-7
V: TRBV28
D: TRBD2
size: few

DNA: TGTGCCAGCAGGGGGACGGGGGGCACTGAAGCTTTCTTT
CDR3: CASRGTGGTEAFF
J: TRBJ1-1
V: TRBV2
D: .
size: .

DNA: TGTGCCTGGAGTGAGCGGACGGAGAGCTCCTATAATTCACCCCTCCACTTT
CDR3: CAWSERTESSYNSPLHF
J: TRBJ1-6
V: TRBV30
D: .
size: .

DNA: TGCGCCAGCAGAAAAAGTCCGGGACAGGGTAATTCACCCCTCCACTTT
CDR3: CASRKSPGQGNSPLHF
J: TRBJ1-6
V: TRBV5-1
D: TRBD1
size: .

DNA: TGTGCCAGCAGCCAAGAATTCCTAACGGGCACTGAAGCTTTCTTT
CDR3: CASSQEFLTGTEAFF
J: TRBJ1-1
V: TRBV14
D: .
size: .

DNA: TGTGCCAGCAGCCTCTTGTTAACAGGGGGCTCCTATAATTCACCCCTCCACTTT
CDR3: CASSLLLTGGSYNSPLHF
J: TRBJ1-6
V: TRBV7-2
D: TRBD1
size: few

DNA: TGTGCCAGCACCCCCTCCCGGGGAGAGCAGTACTTC
CDR3: CASTPSRGEQYF
J: TRBJ2-7
V: TRBV6-6
D: .
size: once

DNA: TGTGCCAGCAGCTTAGCCCCGACAGGTATGGGTGGCTACACCTTC
CDR3: CASSLAPTGMGGYTF
J: TRBJ1-2
V: TRBV7-2
D: .
size: .

DNA: TGTGCCAGCAGTTTAGCGGGAGGCCCCCTAACTAACTACAATGAGCAGTTCTTC
CDR3: CASSLAGGPLTNYNEQFF
J: TRBJ2-1
V: TRBV28
D: TRBD2
size: .

DNA: TGTGCCAGCAGACCGCCGGGACAGACAAGCTCCTATAATTCACCCCTCCACTTT
CDR3: CASRPPGQTSSYNSPLHF
J: TRBJ1-6
V: TRBV28
D: TRBD1
size: .

DNA: TGTGCCAGTAGTATGGGCCAGGGCCAAGAGACCCAGTACTTC
CDR3: CASSMGQGQETQYF
J: TRBJ2-5
V: TRBV19
D: .
size: .

DNA: TGTGCCTGGAGACTGGGGAGGCCTGAAGCTTTCTTT
CDR3: CAWRLGRPEAFF
J: TRBJ1-1
V: TRBV30
D: .
size: .

DNA: TGTGCCAGCGAAGGGACGGGAGTCGGCATTCAGTACTTC
CDR3: CASEGTGVGIQYF
J: TRBJ2-4
V: TRBV25-1
D: .
size: .

DNA: TGCGCCAGCAGTGAGGGGACAGGGGTTCACACAGATACGCAGTATTTT
CDR3: CASSEGTGVHTDTQYF
J: TRBJ2-3
V: TRBV10-1
D: TRBD1
size: .

DNA: TGTGCCAGCAGTCAGGGGTCCGGGGAGCTGTTTTTT
CDR3: CASSQGSGELFF
J: TRBJ2-2
V: TRBV6-5
D: .
size: .

DNA: TGTGCCAGTAGTATGGGTGTGGCTCAGGGGGCCGCTGAAGCTTTCTTT
CDR3: CASSMGVAQGAAEAFF
J: TRBJ1-1
V: TRBV19
D: TRBD1
size: .